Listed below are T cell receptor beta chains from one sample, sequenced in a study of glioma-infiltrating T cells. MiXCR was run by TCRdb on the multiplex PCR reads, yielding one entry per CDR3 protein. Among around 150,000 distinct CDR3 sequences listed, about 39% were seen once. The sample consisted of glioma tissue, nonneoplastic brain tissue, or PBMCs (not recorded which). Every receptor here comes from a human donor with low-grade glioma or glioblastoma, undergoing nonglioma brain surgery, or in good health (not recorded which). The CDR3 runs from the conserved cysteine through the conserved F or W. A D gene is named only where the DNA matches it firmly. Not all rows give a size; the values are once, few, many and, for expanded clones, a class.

CDR3 DNA: TGTGCCAGCAGCTTAGGAATAAGCGGGGAAGAGACCCAGTACTTC
CDR3 protein: CASSLGISGEETQYF
clone size: NA
J gene: TRBJ2-5
D gene: TRBD2
V gene: TRBV7-9

CDR3 DNA: TGTGCCAGCAGCCCGACTAGCGGGGGTCTCGAGCAGTACTTC
CDR3 protein: CASSPTSGGLEQYF
clone size: once
J gene: TRBJ2-7
D gene: TRBD2
V gene: TRBV12-3/TRBV12-4

CDR3 DNA: TGCAGTGCTAGGAGCGGGAGGGCCGTTGAGCAGTTCTTC
CDR3 protein: CSARSGRAVEQFF
clone size: few
J gene: TRBJ2-1
D gene: TRBD2
V gene: TRBV20-1

CDR3 DNA: TGTGCCAGCAGTTACAGGGGAGATACAGATACGCAGTATTTT
CDR3 protein: CASSYRGDTDTQYF
clone size: many
J gene: TRBJ2-3
D gene: NA
V gene: TRBV6-2/TRBV6-3

CDR3 DNA: TGTGCCAGCAAGCTGACAGGGTTAAGGGCTTTCTTT
CDR3 protein: CASKLTGLRAFF
clone size: NA
J gene: TRBJ1-1
D gene: TRBD1
V gene: TRBV12-3/TRBV12-4

CDR3 DNA: TGTGCCAGCAGTTTATCGACAGGGTGGCAAGAGACCCAGTACTTC
CDR3 protein: CASSLSTGWQETQYF
clone size: few
J gene: TRBJ2-5
D gene: TRBD1
V gene: TRBV28

CDR3 DNA: TGCAGTGGTGGTAGCGGCTCCAAAGAGACCCAGTACTTC
CDR3 protein: CSGGSGSKETQYF
clone size: NA
J gene: TRBJ2-5
D gene: NA
V gene: TRBV20-1

CDR3 DNA: TGTGCCTGGAGTGCCGGGACGCAGCACTATGGCTACACCTTC
CDR3 protein: CAWSAGTQHYGYTF
clone size: NA
J gene: TRBJ1-2
D gene: NA
V gene: TRBV30

CDR3 DNA: TGCAGTGCTAGAAAGGGGGGGACAGGGGACTTCGCTGAAGCTTTCTTT
CDR3 protein: CSARKGGTGDFAEAFF
clone size: NA
J gene: TRBJ1-1
D gene: TRBD1
V gene: TRBV20-1

CDR3 DNA: TGTGCCAGCACGGGGAACTCTGGAAACACCATATATTTT
CDR3 protein: CASTGNSGNTIYF
clone size: few
J gene: TRBJ1-3
D gene: NA
V gene: TRBV6-1

CDR3 DNA: TGTGCCAGCAGTTACTCGACGGATGAACCACTTTTTTTT
CDR3 protein: CASSYSTDEPLFF
clone size: NA
J gene: TRBJ1-4
D gene: NA
V gene: TRBV6-6

CDR3 DNA: TGTGCCATCAGTGCTAAAGGGTCGGACACTGAAGCTTTCTTT
CDR3 protein: CAISAKGSDTEAFF
clone size: few
J gene: TRBJ1-1
D gene: NA
V gene: TRBV10-3

CDR3 DNA: TGTGCCAGCAGTTACTCGGGGACAGGGTATTACAATGAGCAGTTCTTC
CDR3 protein: CASSYSGTGYYNEQFF
clone size: few
J gene: TRBJ2-1
D gene: TRBD1
V gene: TRBV27

CDR3 DNA: TGTGCCAGCAAACCCGATCTCACAGATACGCAGTATTTT
CDR3 protein: CASKPDLTDTQYF
clone size: NA
J gene: TRBJ2-3
D gene: NA
V gene: TRBV2

CDR3 DNA: TGTGCCAGCAGTTATAACCGGGACAGGGCCTACGAGCAGTACTTC
CDR3 protein: CASSYNRDRAYEQYF
clone size: few
J gene: TRBJ2-7
D gene: TRBD1
V gene: TRBV6-1

CDR3 DNA: TGCGCCAGCAGCCATTTAGCCCAGGGGGCAGATACGCAGTATTTT
CDR3 protein: CASSHLAQGADTQYF
clone size: NA
J gene: TRBJ2-3
D gene: TRBD1
V gene: TRBV4-3

CDR3 DNA: TGCAGTGCTCGGGACAGGGGAACCCAGCCCCAGCATTTT
CDR3 protein: CSARDRGTQPQHF
clone size: few
J gene: TRBJ1-5
D gene: TRBD1
V gene: TRBV20-1

CDR3 DNA: TGTGCCAGCTCACCAGGGACAGGGGGAAGCAATGAGCAGTTCTTC
CDR3 protein: CASSPGTGGSNEQFF
clone size: NA
J gene: TRBJ2-1
D gene: TRBD1
V gene: TRBV18

CDR3 DNA: TGTGCCAGCAGTTCTGGGACAGGGGGACGAAACACCATATATTTT
CDR3 protein: CASSSGTGGRNTIYF
clone size: NA
J gene: TRBJ1-3
D gene: TRBD1
V gene: TRBV28

CDR3 DNA: TGTGCCAGCAGCCCCTGGGGGGGGAACACTGAAGCTTTCTTT
CDR3 protein: CASSPWGGNTEAFF
clone size: once
J gene: TRBJ1-1
D gene: NA
V gene: TRBV27

CDR3 DNA: TGCGCCAGCTCCACCCGGGGCGCCTACAATGAGCAGTTCTTC
CDR3 protein: CASSTRGAYNEQFF
clone size: NA
J gene: TRBJ2-1
D gene: NA
V gene: TRBV4-1

CDR3 DNA: TGTGCCAGCAGTTTTGTGGGCGGTAGGAACGAGCAGTACTTC
CDR3 protein: CASSFVGGRNEQYF
clone size: NA
J gene: TRBJ2-7
D gene: NA
V gene: TRBV27

CDR3 DNA: TGTGCCAGCAGCGTCCGGCTCACAAGGGGGACAGATACGCAGTATTTT
CDR3 protein: CASSVRLTRGTDTQYF
clone size: NA
J gene: TRBJ2-3
D gene: NA
V gene: TRBV7-9

CDR3 DNA: TGTGCCAGCAGTTACGATTCGGGGAAGGTAGAGACCCAGTACTTC
CDR3 protein: CASSYDSGKVETQYF
clone size: NA
J gene: TRBJ2-5
D gene: NA
V gene: TRBV6-5

CDR3 DNA: TGTGCCAGCAGCTTCAGGTCAAAATCAGATACGCAGTATTTT
CDR3 protein: CASSFRSKSDTQYF
clone size: NA
J gene: TRBJ2-3
D gene: NA
V gene: TRBV7-2

CDR3 DNA: TGCGCCAGCAGCACGCGGACAGAGCAGTTCTTC
CDR3 protein: CASSTRTEQFF
clone size: few
J gene: TRBJ2-1
D gene: NA
V gene: TRBV4-1

CDR3 DNA: TGTGCCAGCAGTTACCTGGACGTACGATATGAAAAACTGTTTTTT
CDR3 protein: CASSYLDVRYEKLFF
clone size: NA
J gene: TRBJ1-4
D gene: NA
V gene: TRBV6-2/TRBV6-3

CDR3 DNA: TGCGCCAGCAGCCAACGAAAGGGAGTTAGGGACATTCAGTACTTC
CDR3 protein: CASSQRKGVRDIQYF
clone size: NA
J gene: TRBJ2-4
D gene: NA
V gene: TRBV4-1

CDR3 DNA: TGCGCCAGCAGCCAAGCCCCCCGGGGGGCGGATGAGCAGTTCTTC
CDR3 protein: CASSQAPRGADEQFF
clone size: few
J gene: TRBJ2-1
D gene: NA
V gene: TRBV4-1

CDR3 DNA: TGCGCCAGCAGCTTGGGGACAGGGCAAGCTAACTATGGCTACACCTTC
CDR3 protein: CASSLGTGQANYGYTF
clone size: NA
J gene: TRBJ1-2
D gene: TRBD1
V gene: TRBV5-1

CDR3 DNA: TGTGCCAGTAGTGTGCCGGGACAGGAGAATTCACCCCTCCACTTT
CDR3 protein: CASSVPGQENSPLHF
clone size: NA
J gene: TRBJ1-6
D gene: TRBD1
V gene: TRBV19

CDR3 DNA: TGTGCCATCAGTGCTTACGGCCCGGACACCGGGGAGCTGTTTTTT
CDR3 protein: CAISAYGPDTGELFF
clone size: once
J gene: TRBJ2-2
D gene: NA
V gene: TRBV10-3

CDR3 DNA: TGTGCCAGCAGTTTGGCGGCTCAAGAGACCCAGTACTTC
CDR3 protein: CASSLAAQETQYF
clone size: many
J gene: TRBJ2-5
D gene: NA
V gene: TRBV28